The 31 T cell receptor beta chains reported below all come from one sample, sequenced in a study of CD8+ T cells in alopecia areata. Following RNA extraction, reverse transcription yielded cDNA that acted as the sequencing template. Assay used: immunoSEQ multiplex PCR; TCRdb lists only in-frame clones, some missing. The repertoire holds around 140,000 clones, with around 60% as singletons. The sequenced sample was CD4+ T cells sorted from blood, obtained at week 0. These receptors were collected from a human donor with alopecia areata.

In this sample, this clone turned up a few times. This chain links TRBV6-5 with TRBJ2-4; TRBD1 aligns across 10 bases. The CDR3 has 15 residues. The V gene's germline CDR1 is MNHEY and CDR2 SVGAGI. The V segment lost 0 bases and the J segment 8 bases; nucleotides outside the gene matches: 4. CDR3 nucleotide sequence: TGTGCCAGCAGTTACTCCGGACAGGGGGTCGACATTCAGTACTTC. Encoded protein: CASSYSGQGVDIQYF.

This chain connects TRBV28 to TRBJ2-4; D gene ambiguous. CDR1 and CDR2 from the germline V gene are MDHEN and SYDVKM. The CDR3 has 16 residues. V was pared by 5 bases and J by 3 bases, with 17 bases between. In nucleotides, the CDR3 is TGTGCCAGCAGTCCCTCGGACCGTCTCGGCAAAAACATTCAGTACTTC. It translates to CASSPSDRLGKNIQYF.

As for this clone: The sample holds other DNA sequences that translate to the same CDR3. The chain employs TRBV7-9 and TRBJ2-3; unclear D gene. The CDR3 is made up of 11 amino acids. The V end lost 4 bases, the J end lost 6 bases, and 5 bases lay between the germline ends. The germline V gene encodes CDR1 SEHNR and CDR2 FQNEAQ (reference sequence). The CDR3 sequence is CASSSLDTQYF. The DNA for the CDR3 is TGTGCCAGCAGCTCTTTGGATACGCAGTATTTT.

J is TRBJ1-1 and V is TRBV5-8; unclear D gene. There are 13 residues in the CDR3. V shed 2 bases and J shed 3 bases, with 8 bases lying between them. CDR1 is SGHTS and CDR2 is YDEGEE in the germline V gene. The DNA of the CDR3 is TGTGCCAGCAGCTTCGGGAGGGACACTGAAGCTTTCTTT. Protein sequence: CASSFGRDTEAFF.

The chain recombines TRBV25-1 with TRBJ2-4; TRBD1 aligns across 7 bases. The V gene's germline CDR1 is MGHDK and CDR2 SYGVNS. Trimming at V came to 2 bases and at J to 2 bases, leaving 3 bases not matched to a gene. The CDR3 has 15 residues. CDR3 loop: CASSERGLSKNIQYF. CDR3 bases: TGTGCCAGCAGTGAAAGGGGGCTGTCCAAAAACATTCAGTACTTC.

This chain uses TRBV7-2 with TRBJ2-5, with unresolved D. The CDR3 runs 13 residues. V was cut by 5 bases and J by 5 bases, with 12 bases left in between. The germline V gene has CDR1 SGHTA and CDR2 FQGNSA. The CDR3 spells CASSPTPGETQYF. Written as DNA, the CDR3 is TGTGCCAGCAGCCCAACCCCTGGCGAGACCCAGTACTTC.

The chain employs TRBV29-1 and TRBJ1-1, with 7 bases aligning to TRBD1. The trim removed 7 bases at V and 1 base at J, leaving 6 bases unmatched. CDR1 is SQVTM and CDR2 is ANQGSEA in the germline V gene. The CDR3 consists of 13 residues. CDR3 sequence: CSGQTGTNTEAFF. CDR3 DNA sequence: TGCAGCGGGCAGACAGGGACGAACACTGAAGCTTTCTTT.

The chain employs TRBV29-1 and TRBJ1-2, with 7 positions matching TRBD1. The CDR3 extends over 13 amino acids. The germline gives CDR1 SQVTM, CDR2 ANQGSEA. V gave up 4 bases and J gave up 4 bases; unmatched junction bases: 6. The CDR3 DNA reads TGCAGCGTTGGAACAGGGGCTCCCTATGGCTACACCTTC. Residues: CSVGTGAPYGYTF.

This sequence joins TRBV5-1 and TRBJ1-2, with TRBD1 identical over 7 bases. The CDR3 is made up of 12 amino acids. Germline CDR1 and CDR2: SGHRS and YFSETQ. After removal of 0 bases from V and 10 bases from J, the junction contained 3 bases not matched to a gene. The CDR3 spells CASSLGQGAYTF. CDR3 sequence (DNA): TGCGCCAGCAGCTTGGGACAGGGTGCCTACACCTTC.

The chain employs TRBV11-3 and TRBJ2-7; 8 bases agree with TRBD2. V trimming: 5 bases; J trimming: 5 bases; junction bases outside the gene matches: 14. The germline V gene encodes CDR1 SGHNT and CDR2 YENEEA. The CDR3 length is 16 residues. The CDR3 is CASSQLGGGQGNEQYF. CDR3 DNA sequence: TGTGCCAGCAGCCAACTCGGCGGGGGGCAAGGGAACGAGCAGTACTTC.

This chain joins TRBV6-5 and TRBJ2-7; 8 bases fit TRBD2. The CDR3 is 14 amino acids. The J segment lost 5 bases and the V segment lost 7 bases, leaving 10 bases of the junction unmatched. From germline, CDR1 is MNHEY and CDR2 SVGAGI. This CDR3 reads CASIPAGGSDEQYF. The CDR3 DNA sequence: TGTGCCAGCATTCCGGCGGGGGGCTCGGACGAGCAGTACTTC.

This rearrangement joins TRBV18 to TRBJ1-5, with D tentatively TRBD1 (5 bases). The CDR3 sequence is 13 residues long. The germline V gene has CDR1 KGHSH and CDR2 LQKENI. Between the trimmed V and J ends, which lost 5 bases and 4 bases, there was a span of 9 bases. CDR3: CASSSDINQPQHF. In nucleotides, the CDR3 is TGTGCCAGCTCATCGGACATAAATCAGCCCCAGCATTTT.

The gene calls are TRBV15 and TRBJ2-3; no clear D. The CDR3 is made up of 16 amino acids. Per the germline V gene, CDR1 is LNHNV and CDR2 is YYDKDF (reference sequence). The V gene lost 1 base and the J gene lost 0 bases, with 11 bases spanning the gap. CDR3 in DNA: TGTGCCACCAGCAGAGGTCAGGCCCTAAGCACAGATACGCAGTATTTT. This sequence encodes CATSRGQALSTDTQYF.

CDR3 in amino acids: CASSQGADTQYF. In DNA form, the CDR3 reads TGTGCCAGCAGCCAGGGGGCAGATACGCAGTATTTT. V usage is TRBV7-2 and J usage is TRBJ2-3, with 7 bases matching TRBD1. This CDR3 contains 12 residues. The V gene's germline CDR1 is SGHTA and CDR2 FQGNSA. Germline trimming cut 5 bases from V and 4 bases from J; bases unmatched to any gene: 0.

This clone appeared a few times. The chain is built from TRBV5-1 and TRBJ1-2; a possible D gene is TRBD1 (6 bases). V was cut by 4 bases and J by 0 bases, with 10 bases left in between. This CDR3 comprises 14 residues. CDR1 is SGHRS and CDR2 is YFSETQ in the germline V gene. The chain's CDR3 is CASSTGTTNYGYTF. The CDR3 DNA is TGCGCCAGCAGCACAGGGACCACTAACTATGGCTACACCTTC.

This sequence joins TRBV29-1 and TRBJ1-4; D is ambiguous. V was pared by 5 bases and J by 8 bases, with 18 bases between. Germline loops: CDR1 SQVTM, CDR2 ANQGSEA. CDR3 size: 14 residues. The CDR3 here is CSVSDGPGGEKLFF. DNA for the CDR3: TGCAGCGTTTCGGACGGACCGGGTGGCGAAAAACTGTTTTTT.

The V gene is TRBV15, the J gene TRBJ1-1, with D possibly being TRBD1 (6 bases). The ends were cut back, 0 bases at V and 8 bases at J, with 7 bases in the middle. The CDR3 loop spans 12 amino acids. Germline V gene lookup returns CDR1 LNHNV and CDR2 YYDKDF (reference sequence). CDR3 loop: CATSREDSEAFF. The CDR3 nucleotides are TGTGCCACCAGCAGAGAGGACAGCGAAGCTTTCTTT.

The gene calls are TRBV11-2 and TRBJ2-4, with 7 nucleotides matching TRBD1. The CDR3 sequence is 14 residues long. The ends lost 5 bases at V and 6 bases at J; junction bases unmatched: 7. Germline V gene sequence: CDR1 SGHAT, CDR2 FQNNGV. CDR3 DNA: TGTGCCAGCAGCCCGACAGGGCCCCTAAACATTCAGTACTTC. This translates into CASSPTGPLNIQYF. The entire variable domain, with the rest obtained from reference TRBV11-2 and TRBJ2-4, is as follows: EAGVAQSPRYKIIEKRQSVAFWCNPISGHATLYWYQQILGQGPKLLIQFQNNGVVDDSQLPKDRFSAERLKGVDSTLKIQPAKLEDSAVYLCASSPTGPLNIQYFGAGTRLSVL.

V and J are TRBV23-1 and TRBJ2-1, with D possibly being TRBD1 (6 bases). TRBV23-1 is noted as an ORF with a role that remains uncertain. Deletions cut 2 bases from V and 12 bases from J, with 17 bases between. The length of the CDR3 is 14 residues. The DNA for the CDR3 is TGCGCCAGCAGTCAAATGGACAGAGAAATGGGGCAGTTCTTC. Its translation: CASSQMDREMGQFF.

This clone occurred a few times. V and J are TRBV2 and TRBJ1-5, with a possible D match to TRBD1 (6 bases). This CDR3 has 13 residues. CDR1 SNHLY and CDR2 FYNNEI come from the germline V gene. The CDR3 loop reads CASRRGTNQPQHF. In nucleotides, the CDR3 is TGTGCGTCGCGGAGGGGGACCAATCAGCCCCAGCATTTT.

The chain joins TRBV11-1 to TRBJ2-7, with 9 bases aligning to TRBD1. This CDR3 region has 15 residues. The V and J ends lost 5 bases and 5 bases, in that order; junction bases with no gene match: 10. Per the germline V gene, CDR1 is SGHAT and CDR2 is FQDESV (reference sequence). Here the CDR3 DNA reads TGTGCCAGCAGCACCCACTTCGGACAGGGGAACGAGCAGTACTTC. Translation: CASSTHFGQGNEQYF.

V and J are TRBV6-6 and TRBJ1-1, with D unclear. Germline CDR1 MNHNY, CDR2 SVGAGI (reference sequence). The CDR3 runs 14 residues. Trimming cost V 2 bases and J 2 bases, with 9 bases left between them. The CDR3 coding sequence is TGTGCCAGCAGTTACACCACAGCCAACACTGAAGCTTTCTTT. Its protein product is CASSYTTANTEAFF.

The chain combines TRBV11-2 with TRBJ2-5, with D possibly being TRBD1 or TRBD2 (6 bases each). CDR1 and CDR2 from the germline V gene are SGHAT and FQNNGV. This CDR3 spans 17 amino acids. V was shortened by 0 bases and J by 5 bases, with 19 bases between the two germline ends. CDR3 residues: CASSLDREGGSVETQYF. The CDR3 DNA follows: TGTGCCAGCAGCTTAGATAGAGAAGGGGGGTCGGTTGAGACCCAGTACTTC.

The CDR3 nucleotides read TGCGCCAGCAGCCAAGAATCGGTTATAGAAGAGACCCAGTACTTC. This gives the protein CASSQESVIEETQYF. The V call is TRBV4-1, the J call TRBJ2-5; D remains ambiguous. V lost 0 bases, J lost 3 bases, and 11 bases lay in between. Germline V gene lookup returns CDR1 MGHRA and CDR2 YSYEKL. There are 15 residues in the CDR3.

This chain connects TRBV5-1 to TRBJ1-2; possible D gene TRBD1, 6 bases. The length of the CDR3 is 12 residues. The V gene lost 4 bases and the J gene lost 6 bases, with 10 bases spanning the gap. Per germline, CDR1 SGHRS and CDR2 YFSETQ. DNA for the CDR3: TGCGCCAGCAGCCCAACAGGGAATGGCTACACCTTC. Encoded protein: CASSPTGNGYTF. Full variable domain (outside the CDR3, taken from reference TRBV5-1 and TRBJ1-2): KAGVTQTPRYLIKTRGQQVTLSCSPISGHRSVSWYQQTPGQGLQFLFEYFSETQRNKGNFPGRFSGRQFSNSRSEMNVSTLELGDSALYLCASSPTGNGYTFGSGTRLTVV.

This clone has only a few counts. The V and J genes are TRBV7-2 and TRBJ2-7; maybe TRBD1 (6 bases). CDR3 length: 14 residues. V was shortened by 3 bases and J by 2 bases, with 11 bases between the two germline ends. The germline V gene has CDR1 SGHTA and CDR2 FQGNSA. The CDR3, as DNA: TGTGCCAGCAGCTTTGACAGGATGACCTACGAGCAGTACTTC. Residues: CASSFDRMTYEQYF.

The CDR3 DNA is TGTGCCAGCAGTTGGGTAGGGCATCAGCCCCAGCATTTT. Its translation is CASSWVGHQPQHF. The chain has TRBV2 and TRBJ1-5; D remains ambiguous. The CDR3 sequence is 13 residues long. V lost 5 bases and J 5 bases, leaving 10 bases between the germline ends. Germline lookup yields CDR1 SNHLY and CDR2 FYNNEI.

This sequence joins TRBV7-9 and TRBJ1-6, with D perhaps matching TRBD1 (5 bases). There are 16 residues in the CDR3. The V end was cut by 2 bases, the J end by 10 bases, with 18 bases between. Germline V CDR1 and CDR2: SEHNR, FQNEAQ (reference sequence). CDR3 coding DNA: TGTGCCAGCAGCTTACTGGTGGCAGCGCAGGGATCACCCCTCCACTTT. Its translation is CASSLLVAAQGSPLHF. The entire variable domain, with the rest obtained from reference TRBV7-9 and TRBJ1-6, is as follows: DTGVSQNPRHKITKRGQNVTFRCDPISEHNRLYWYRQTLGQGPEFLTYFQNEAQLEKSRLLSDRFSAERPKGSFSTLEIQRTEQGDSAMYLCASSLLVAAQGSPLHFGNGTRLTVT.

This sequence joins TRBV7-9 and TRBJ2-1; D gene unclear. Germline V CDR1 and CDR2: SEHNR, FQNEAQ (reference sequence). V gave up 0 bases and J gave up 9 bases, with 12 bases separating them. The CDR3 totals 14 residues. For the CDR3, the DNA is TGTGCCAGCAGCTTAGCTATCCCGGGCGGTGAGCAGTTCTTC. Translating it yields CASSLAIPGGEQFF.

The CDR3: CATSREAADYEQYF. CDR3 bases: TGTGCCACCAGCAGAGAAGCGGCAGACTACGAGCAGTACTTC. The chain links TRBV15 to TRBJ2-7; D possibly corresponds to TRBD2 (5 bases). The CDR3 spans 14 residues. V was pared by 0 bases and J by 3 bases, with 9 bases between. Germline loops: CDR1 LNHNV, CDR2 YYDKDF (reference sequence).

Here the CDR3 DNA reads TGTGCCTGGGGTGGACAGGGGGCTGATGAGCAGTTCTTC. Amino acids: CAWGGQGADEQFF. The chain is built from TRBV30 and TRBJ2-1; 11 bases are shared with TRBD1. J was trimmed by 8 bases and V by 5 bases; bases with no gene match: 5. Germline V gene sequence: CDR1 GTSNPN, CDR2 SVGIG (reference sequence). This CDR3 comprises 13 residues.